The present TCR beta chain was sequenced within a study of T cell repertoires in cytomegalovirus infection. Study context: Selection of CMV epitopes for the study included recently identified HLA-C-restricted and well-studied HLA-B-restricted ones. Both CMV infection and a matching HLA type were indicated by public TCR beta signatures. Study observations and caveats: The cumulative frequency of public TCR beta families identified carriers of CMV plus the relevant HLA.

This clonotype was detected only once. The antigen is undetermined. Just one base apart from a much larger clone, this may be a read error. MiXCR, run by TCRdb on the reads, gives a single entry per CDR3 protein. Seen here are about 830,000 distinct CDR3 sequences, approximately 29% observed once, and the top ten hold around 12%. Germline V CDR1 and CDR2: SGHVS, FQNEAQ. Losses at the gene ends were 8 bases for V and 0 bases for J; bases not matched to a gene: 13. There are 18 residues in the CDR3. Source: cultured CD8+ T cells from PBMCs, taken from culture after CMV antigen stimulation. This TCR was sampled from a human donor in good health (CMV status not recorded). Some clones in this sample may be carry-over from other donors' samples. The chain joins TRBV7-8 to TRBJ2-3; 11 nucleotides match TRBD2. The CDR3 coding sequence is TGTGCCAGCGGCACCCGACTAGCGGGGTTCTCTAGCACAGATACGCAGTATTTT. Translating it yields CASGTRLAGFSSTDTQYF.